The entry below gives a single TCR beta chain sequence along with its context. Patients newly diagnosed with hyperthyroidism, under 2 months' duration, were aged 18 to 65, the study reports. Clinicians made diagnoses from clinical symptoms, serum thyroxine, TRAb, thyroid ultrasound and orbital computed tomography. Germline loops: CDR1 LNHDA, CDR2 SQIVND (reference sequence). The CDR3 spans 14 residues. Between the trimmed V and J ends, which lost 1 base and 8 bases, there was a span of 11 bases. Amplification targeted the TCR beta CDR3 regions, with RNA transcripts as the source material. The authors performed first-round RT-PCR with HTBI primers and then a second-round multiplex PCR. MiXCR, applied by TCRdb to the multiplex PCR reads, yields one record per CDR3 protein. The data contain over a million distinct CDR3 sequences, 35% to 45% of them singletons. This entry is derived from a study of Graves' ophthalmopathy and Graves' hyperthyroidism. Turning to the study itself: If no ophthalmopathy appeared within 18 months of follow-up, hyperthyroidism was termed stable.

This clonotype originated in an adult man with Graves' hyperthyroidism. The chain carries TRBV19 and TRBJ2-2; no clear D. Sequenced input: peripheral blood or thyroid tissue (not recorded which). The CDR3 reads CASSIADGSGELFF. The CDR3 DNA reads as TGTGCCAGTAGTATAGCGGACGGCTCTGGGGAGCTGTTTTTT.